This T cell receptor beta chain comes out of a study of cytomegalovirus exposure and HLA in healthy donors. V gave up 1 base and J gave up 6 bases, with 12 bases separating them. This CDR3 is 14 amino acids long. Germline CDR1 reads LNHNV; CDR2 reads YYDKDF (reference sequence). With respect to this clone: What it recognizes is unknown.

Study results and caveats: The study flagged about 150 TCR beta chains as cytomegalovirus-associated. Cytomegalovirus status was reportedly diagnosed by the classifier with high specificity and sensitivity.

Data came from immunoSEQ multiplex PCR; TCRdb stores just in-frame clones and leaves some out. The sample shows 200,000 to 250,000 clones, about 90% of them seen only once. This TCR was sampled from a man younger than 35 in good health and CMV-seropositive. The sample comprised PBMCs. V and J are TRBV15 and TRBJ1-1; a weak D match, TRBD1 (6 bases). CDR3 nucleotides: TGTGCCACCAGCAGAGCAACAGGGTCCGCTGAAGCTTTCTTT. Translation: CATSRATGSAEAFF.